This entry concerns a single TCR beta chain. This entry is derived from a study of blood T cell repertoires in COVID-19. Germline V CDR1 and CDR2: SGHRS, YFSETQ. The ends lost 4 bases at V and 2 bases at J; junction bases unmatched: 5. The CDR3 sequence is 14 residues long. In the source study's methods: How many nucleated cells were present was estimated from reference gene primer amplification. Produced via immunoSEQ multiplex PCR; TCRdb's table is partial and in-frame only. The DNA was the basis for D and trimming; V, J and clone size are from that table. Among some 100,000 clones listed, about 89% were seen once.

The V and J genes are TRBV5-1 and TRBJ1-2; 7 nucleotides agree with TRBD1. The sample taken for sequencing was peripheral blood. The source of this sequence is a human donor with active COVID-19. The donor label of this sample is uncertain. This chain's CDR3 is CASSSIQGNYGYTF. CDR3 sequence (DNA): TGCGCCAGCAGCAGCATACAGGGGAACTATGGCTACACCTTC.